This T cell receptor (beta chain) was captured in a study of OX40 agonist ivuxolimab in advanced cancers. Whole-study results and caveats: More expanded clones were found, on average, in CD8+ than in CD4+ T cells.

From germline, CDR1 is MNHNY and CDR2 SVGAGI (reference sequence). V was pared by 6 bases and J by 2 bases, with 5 bases between. The CDR3 runs to 11 residues. The table came from immunoSEQ multiplex PCR; TCRdb's copy has only in-frame clones and leaves some out. Of about 25,000 clones detected, 80% to 90% appear once; the ten largest clones hold over 35%. As regards this clone: Its antigen remains unidentified.

The sequences come from CD4+ or CD8+ T cells sorted from blood, collected in a trial of the OX40 agonist ivuxolimab. The rearrangement uses TRBV6-6 and TRBJ2-7; D unresolved. The receptor comes from an adult with an advanced solid tumor such as melanoma, head and neck, liver or kidney cancer. The CDR3 spells CASSDTYEQYF. The CDR3 bases are TGTGCCAGCAGCGACACCTACGAGCAGTACTTC.